This T cell receptor beta chain was obtained from a study of spatial heterogeneity in lung cancer. Time point: sample taken at primary tumor resection. Without sorting, whole RNA was sequenced from tumor, nontumor lung or frozen PBMC. CDR3 size: 13 residues. Germline V lookup: CDR1 SGHRS, CDR2 YFSETQ. V lost 6 bases, J lost 2 bases, and 11 bases lay in between. This clonotype appeared many times. Via MiXCR, TCRdb re-called the 5' RACE reads, giving one row per CDR3 protein. The sample holds 43,000 or so distinct CDR3 sequences, approximately 6.2% seen once. This TCR came from a female donor with early-stage non-small cell lung cancer. J is TRBJ2-5 and V is TRBV5-1; D perhaps matches TRBD2 (5 bases). Material: PBMCs, obtained at surgery. In DNA, the CDR3 is TGCGCCAGCACCAGCGGTTTACAAGAGACCCAGTACTTC. Translating gives CASTSGLQETQYF. Full variable domain (remainder filled in from reference TRBV5-1 and TRBJ2-5): KAGVTQTPRYLIKTRGQQVTLSCSPISGHRSVSWYQQTPGQGLQFLFEYFSETQRNKGNFPGRFSGRQFSNSRSEMNVSTLELGDSALYLCASTSGLQETQYFGPGTRLLVL.